The entry below gives a single T cell receptor (beta chain) sequence along with its context. What it binds is not known. This entry belongs to a study of T cell responses to AZD1222 COVID-19 vaccine. At the level of the study: Analyses pooled second doses at about 4 or about 12 weeks.

The protocol was immunoSEQ multiplex PCR, while the TCRdb copy is restricted to in-frame clones and leaves out a portion. This sample yields 130,000 to 150,000 clones, of which about 92% are seen a single time; about 1.9% belongs to the top ten. Trimming removed 2 bases from V and 4 bases from J, with 8 bases in between. The CDR3 has 13 residues. Germline values: CDR1 LNHDA, CDR2 SQIVND (reference sequence). Study conclusions and caveats: In a largely white British group with more females than males, clonal diversity was possibly underestimated. None of the repertoires were sampled until the peak T cell response had passed. At study baseline, merely six AZD1222 recipients were seropositive.

The sequence came from an adult in good health. The gene calls are TRBV19 and TRBJ1-2; TRBD1 is a possible D gene (5 bases). Sample: peripheral blood, taken on day 0 of AZD1222 vaccination. The DNA for the CDR3 is TGTGCCAGTAGTATATCGGGGGGCTATGGCTACACCTTC. Its translation is CASSISGGYGYTF.